These T cell receptor beta chains were read from a single sample in a study of OX40 agonist ivuxolimab in advanced cancers. Here immunoSEQ multiplex PCR was the method, and the copy in TCRdb shows in-frame clones only, minus some. The data show about 5,700 clones, roughly 88% seen once. The sequencing used CD4+ or CD8+ T cells sorted from blood, collected in a trial of the OX40 agonist ivuxolimab. These receptors came from an adult with an advanced solid tumor such as melanoma, head and neck, liver or kidney cancer. Each CDR3 is given with its conserved first and last residue. D genes are given only for firm matches. Expanded clones get a size class; other rows say once, few or many, or leave the size out.

clone size	D gene	V gene	J gene	CDR3 protein	CDR3 DNA
NA	NA	TRBV11-2	TRBJ2-4	CASSSSGTEIRGIQYF	TGTGCCAGCAGCTCATCCGGGACCGAGATAAGAGGCATTCAGTACTTC
NA	NA	TRBV28	TRBJ2-1	CASSSLEGVLGNEQFF	TGTGCCAGCAGTTCTCTCGAAGGGGTTTTGGGTAATGAGCAGTTCTTC
NA	TRBD2	TRBV5-1	TRBJ2-7	CASSPGLAGEPYEQYF	TGCGCCAGCAGCCCAGGACTAGCGGGAGAACCCTACGAGCAGTACTTC
once	NA	TRBV4-1	TRBJ2-7	CASSLNIQGSGYEQYF	TGCGCCAGCAGCTTAAACATTCAGGGTTCCGGCTACGAGCAGTACTTC
NA	TRBD1	TRBV28	TRBJ1-2	CASRVGTGTYGYTF	TGTGCCAGCAGGGTCGGGACAGGGACGTATGGCTACACCTTC
NA	NA	TRBV2	TRBJ2-7	CASRVTEGQDSYEQYF	TGTGCCAGCAGGGTCACCGAGGGACAAGACTCCTACGAGCAGTACTTC
NA	TRBD2	TRBV11-2	TRBJ2-1	CASSFSPAGGAYNEQFF	TGTGCCAGCAGCTTTTCCCCAGCGGGAGGGGCCTACAATGAGCAGTTCTTC
NA	NA	TRBV30	TRBJ2-7	CAWTAGRYEQYF	TGTGCCTGGACCGCGGGAAGATACGAGCAGTACTTC
NA	NA	TRBV28	TRBJ1-5	CASRDTVSEQPQHF	TGTGCCAGCAGAGATACAGTTTCAGAACAGCCCCAGCATTTT
NA	NA	TRBV9	TRBJ2-7	CASSVGASYEQYF	TGTGCCAGCAGCGTTGGCGCTTCCTACGAGCAGTACTTC
NA	NA	TRBV27	TRBJ1-1	CASSLQDSSEAFF	TGTGCCAGCAGTTTACAAGACAGCTCTGAAGCTTTCTTT
NA	NA	TRBV7-6	TRBJ2-5	CASSLRRASWETQYF	TGTGCCAGCAGCTTAAGGCGGGCAAGTTGGGAGACCCAGTACTTC
NA	NA	TRBV7-8	TRBJ2-3	CASRGVSDTQYF	TGTGCCAGTAGAGGGGTTTCAGATACGCAGTATTTT
NA	TRBD1	TRBV7-7	TRBJ2-1	CASSLLGQYNEQFF	TGTGCTAGCAGCTTACTGGGACAGTACAATGAGCAGTTCTTC
NA	TRBD2	TRBV18	TRBJ2-3	CASSPPRLATDTQYF	TGTGCCAGCTCACCACCCCGACTAGCGACAGATACGCAGTATTTT
NA	NA	TRBV7-6	TRBJ2-1	CASQGGDNEQFF	TGTGCCAGCCAGGGGGGCGACAATGAGCAGTTCTTC
NA	NA	TRBV10-3	TRBJ2-7	CAISDQRGEQYF	TGTGCCATCAGTGATCAGAGAGGCGAGCAGTACTTC
NA	NA	TRBV1	TRBJ1-2	CTSSRPRLRKTYGYTF	TGCACCAGCAGTCGGCCCCGTTTGCGAAAGACCTATGGCTACACCTTC
NA	NA	TRBV27	TRBJ2-5	CASSLLSAETQYF	TGTGCCAGCAGTTTATTGTCGGCGGAGACCCAGTACTTC
NA	NA	TRBV28	TRBJ2-3	CASSFLSGTDTQYF	TGTGCCAGCAGTTTCTTGAGCGGGACAGATACGCAGTATTTT
NA	NA	TRBV14	TRBJ2-7	CASSQDMADYEQYF	TGTGCCAGCAGCCAAGATATGGCAGACTACGAGCAGTACTTC
NA	NA	TRBV28	TRBJ2-3	CASSFIAASTDTQYF	TGTGCCAGCAGTTTTATAGCGGCTAGCACAGATACGCAGTATTTT
NA	NA	TRBV7-9	TRBJ1-2	CASSLKGTNYGYTF	TGTGCCAGCAGCTTAAAAGGAACTAACTATGGCTACACCTTC
NA	NA	TRBV12-5	TRBJ2-1	CASGLVVAAINNEQFF	TGTGCTAGTGGTTTGGTTGTGGCGGCCATAAACAATGAGCAGTTCTTC
NA	NA	TRBV5-1	TRBJ1-1	CASSEDSSYTEAFF	TGCGCCAGCAGCGAGGACAGTTCTTACACTGAAGCTTTCTTT
NA	NA	TRBV7-6	TRBJ2-7	CASSLAWGSEQYF	TGTGCCAGCAGCTTAGCGTGGGGTTCCGAGCAGTACTTC
NA	NA	TRBV6-5	TRBJ2-1	CASSNRALQYDEQFF	TGTGCCAGCAGTAACAGGGCCCTTCAGTATGATGAGCAGTTCTTC
NA	NA	TRBV7-6	TRBJ1-2	CASSLADGVSEQEGDYGYTF	TGTGCCAGCAGCTTAGCGGATGGAGTAAGTGAACAGGAGGGCGACTATGGCTACACCTTC
NA	NA	TRBV6-1	TRBJ1-2	CASSEFPNWGESANNYGYTF	TGTGCCAGCAGTGAATTCCCGAATTGGGGGGAATCAGCGAATAACTATGGCTACACCTTC
NA	TRBD1	TRBV19	TRBJ1-2	CASSIQTGGSGYTF	TGTGCCAGTAGTATACAGACAGGGGGCTCTGGCTACACCTTC
NA	TRBD1	TRBV5-1	TRBJ1-1	CASSFGQGVEAFF	TGCGCCAGCAGCTTCGGACAGGGTGTTGAAGCTTTCTTT
NA	NA	TRBV2	TRBJ2-1	CTRRQDLYNEQFF	TGCACCCGGAGACAGGACCTCTACAATGAGCAGTTCTTC
NA	NA	TRBV6-5	TRBJ2-3	CASSPVLGTQYF	TGTGCCAGCAGCCCCGTGCTAGGGACGCAGTATTTT
NA	NA	TRBV9	TRBJ1-1	CASSPRGFGNTEAFF	TGTGCCAGCAGTCCCAGGGGCTTCGGGAACACTGAAGCTTTCTTT
NA	NA	TRBV6-1	TRBJ2-7	CASSTTASSSYEQYF	TGTGCCAGCAGTACAACAGCATCCTCCTCCTACGAGCAGTACTTC
NA	NA	TRBV2	TRBJ1-6	CASSPERQINSPLHF	TGTGCCAGCAGCCCCGAGAGACAGATCAATTCACCCCTCCACTTT
NA	NA	TRBV29-1	TRBJ2-2	CSVTDGTGELFF	TGCAGCGTTACTGATGGGACCGGGGAGCTGTTTTTT
NA	TRBD1	TRBV2	TRBJ2-5	CASSAFGRDREAETQYF	TGTGCCAGCAGCGCCTTCGGCCGGGACAGGGAAGCAGAGACCCAGTACTTC
once	TRBD2	TRBV27	TRBJ2-1	CASSLFASGYNEQFF	TGTGCCAGCAGTTTATTCGCTAGCGGGTACAATGAGCAGTTCTTC
NA	TRBD2	TRBV10-1	TRBJ2-3	CASSDGLGADTQYF	TGCGCCAGCAGTGACGGACTAGGTGCCGATACGCAGTATTTT
NA	TRBD1	TRBV6-5	TRBJ2-7	CASSYSDRALFYEQYF	TGTGCCAGCAGTTATTCCGACAGGGCCCTATTCTACGAGCAGTACTTC
once	NA	TRBV29-1	TRBJ2-7	CSVTEHRSYEQYF	TGCAGCGTTACTGAACACAGGTCCTACGAGCAGTACTTC
few	TRBD1	TRBV5-6	TRBJ1-5	CASSLQGFAQPQHF	TGTGCCAGCAGCTTACAGGGGTTTGCTCAGCCCCAGCATTTT
NA	NA	TRBV27	TRBJ2-1	CASSLIRGEQFF	TGTGCCAGCAGTTTAATCCGGGGTGAGCAGTTCTTC
few	NA	TRBV7-9	TRBJ2-5	CADGDSQETQYF	TGTGCCGACGGGGACTCCCAAGAGACCCAGTACTTC
NA	NA	TRBV4-1	TRBJ1-2	CASSQEGQGLNYGYTF	TGCGCCAGCAGCCAAGAGGGCCAGGGCCTGAACTATGGCTACACCTTC
NA	NA	TRBV6-5	TRBJ1-5	CASGLGIDQPQHF	TGTGCCAGCGGACTAGGGATCGATCAGCCCCAGCATTTT
NA	TRBD2	TRBV4-1	TRBJ2-3	CASSQLAGVVDTQYF	TGCGCCAGCAGCCAACTAGCGGGAGTAGTAGATACGCAGTATTTT
NA	TRBD2	TRBV6-1	TRBJ2-5	CASSEWLREGETQYF	TGTGCCAGCAGTGAATGGTTGCGGGAGGGTGAGACCCAGTACTTC
NA	NA	TRBV28	TRBJ2-3	CASSDLGKSSTDTQYF	TGTGCCAGCAGCGACCTGGGGAAAAGTAGCACAGATACGCAGTATTTT
NA	NA	TRBV6-6	TRBJ2-1	CASSPGFSPHNEQFF	TGTGCCAGCAGTCCCGGGTTTTCCCCCCACAATGAGCAGTTCTTC
NA	TRBD2	TRBV19	TRBJ2-1	CASRVTSGSTHEQFF	TGTGCCAGTAGGGTGACTAGCGGGAGTACCCATGAGCAGTTCTTC
NA	NA	TRBV15	TRBJ2-1	CATSTPPQGGNEQFF	TGTGCCACCAGCACTCCTCCGCAGGGTGGGAATGAGCAGTTCTTC
NA	TRBD1	TRBV7-9	TRBJ2-7	CASSSTRDRGWEQYF	TGTGCCAGCAGCTCGACCCGGGACAGGGGTTGGGAGCAGTACTTC
NA	NA	TRBV5-4	TRBJ2-3	CASSIGRDTQYF	TGTGCCAGCAGCATAGGAAGGGATACGCAGTATTTT
NA	NA	TRBV7-9	TRBJ2-7	CASSGSLYEQYF	TGTGCCAGCAGCGGGTCTCTGTACGAGCAGTACTTC
NA	TRBD2	TRBV7-2	TRBJ2-3	CASSMRLAGTGDTQYF	TGTGCCAGCAGCATGAGACTAGCGGGAACGGGAGATACGCAGTATTTT
NA	TRBD2	TRBV4-2	TRBJ2-7	CASSQESASGSYEQYF	TGTGCCAGCAGCCAAGAATCGGCTAGCGGGAGCTACGAGCAGTACTTC
NA	TRBD1	TRBV27	TRBJ2-7	CASSLLGQDYEQYF	TGTGCCAGCAGTTTATTGGGACAGGACTACGAGCAGTACTTC